The 2 T cell receptor beta chains reported below all come from one sample, sequenced in a study of shared clonotypes between healthy human individuals. As defined, naive CD8 cells were CD45RO-negative and positively selected for CCR7, with terminally differentiated effector memory CD45RA+ cells excluded. Measured with immunoSEQ multiplex PCR; TCRdb has only the in-frame clones, and not every one. The sample holds about 2.2 million clones; more than 85% are singletons and the top ten take over 1.5%. The specimen sequenced was naive CD8+ T cells from PBMCs. All receptors come from a young man in good health. Some clones in this sample may be carry-over from other donors' samples.

The CDR3 reads CSVRLAGFTDTQYF. CDR3 nucleotides: TGCAGCGTGCGACTAGCGGGGTTCACAGATACGCAGTATTTT. The chain joins TRBV29-1 to TRBJ2-3; 11 bases line up with TRBD2. Germline V gene data show CDR1 as SQVTM and CDR2 as ANQGSEA. The J segment lost 2 bases and the V segment lost 6 bases, leaving 4 bases of the junction unmatched. This CDR3 contains 14 residues.

This clone came up once. The genes are TRBV28 and TRBJ1-1; tentative D call: TRBD1 (6 bases). V gave up 4 bases and J gave up 1 base, with 16 bases separating them. Germline CDR1 reads MDHEN; CDR2 reads SYDVKM. The CDR3 spans 16 residues. As DNA, the CDR3 is TGTGCCAGCAGTTCTATTTTGACAGGACCGAACACTGAAGCTTTCTTT. Its translation is CASSSILTGPNTEAFF.